This TCR beta chain was retrieved from a study of blood T cell repertoires in COVID-19. Study as a whole: The samples span acute and convalescent COVID-19 from the United States, Italy and Spain. T cells, B-cell-depleted T cells, or PBMCs provided the cDNA or gDNA that served as material.

Per the original data handling: How many nucleated cells were present was estimated from reference gene primer amplification. Assay used: immunoSEQ multiplex PCR; TCRdb lists only in-frame clones, some missing. The V and J calls and clone size were taken over from that table, and D and trimming were inferred from the DNA. The table records roughly 250,000 clones, approximately 79% of them present only once. Germline CDR1 and CDR2: WSHSY and SAAADI. The CDR3 totals 14 residues. With V trimmed by 6 bases and J by 7 bases, 4 bases remained unmatched. This TCR derives from a woman in her thirties or forties with active or convalescent COVID-19. Sample: peripheral blood. The chain carries TRBV10-2 and TRBJ1-6; 9 bases agree with TRBD1. In nucleotides, the CDR3 is TGCGCCAGCAGGGGGGACAGGGAGAATTCACCCCTCCACTTT. Its translation: CASRGDRENSPLHF.